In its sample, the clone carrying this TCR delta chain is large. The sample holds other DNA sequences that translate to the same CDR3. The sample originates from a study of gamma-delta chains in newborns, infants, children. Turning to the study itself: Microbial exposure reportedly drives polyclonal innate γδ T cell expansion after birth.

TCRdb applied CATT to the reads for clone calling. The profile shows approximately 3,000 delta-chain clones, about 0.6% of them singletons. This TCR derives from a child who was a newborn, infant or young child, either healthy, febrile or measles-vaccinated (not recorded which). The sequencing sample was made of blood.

The CDR3 here is CACEHYTGGCSSWDTRQMFF. Written as DNA, the CDR3 is TGTGCCTGTGAACATTACACTGGGGGATGCAGCTCCTGGGACACCCGACAGATGTTTTTC. The chain employs TRDV2 and TRDJ3, with 10 bases identical to TRDD3. Germline V lookup: CDR1 GEAIGNYY, CDR2 EKD. This CDR3 comprises 20 residues. V was pared by 4 bases and J by 0 bases, with 11 bases of the junction left unmatched.